This passage covers 13 T cell receptor beta chains from one sample sequenced in a study of control samples from healthy donors and cancer patients. Repertoires were generated with immunoSEQ multiplex PCR, while TCRdb's copy carries only in-frame clones and drops some. This sample has 100,000 to 150,000 clones; roughly 90% occur once, and the top ten carry 1.5% to 2%. Sequenced input: blood. The receptor set was obtained from a man between 18 and 35 years old in good health.

V is TRBV5-8 and J is TRBJ1-5; D remains unclear. V gave up 2 bases and J gave up 7 bases, with 4 bases separating them. This CDR3 region has 11 residues. Germline CDR1 SGHTS, CDR2 YDEGEE. CDR3 residues: CASSLHQPQHF. CDR3 sequence (DNA): TGTGCCAGCAGCTTACACCAGCCCCAGCATTTT.

The chain carries TRBV28 and TRBJ1-2; no firm D call. Germline CDR1 and CDR2: MDHEN and SYDVKM. Trimming took off 6 bases at V and 5 bases at J, with 13 bases between the two ends. The CDR3 runs 13 residues. CDR3 in amino acids: CASRVGGRYGYTF. In DNA, the CDR3 is TGTGCCAGCAGGGTTGGAGGGAGATATGGCTACACCTTC.

The chain carries TRBV19 and TRBJ2-1, with TRBD2 matching 8 bases. CDR1 is LNHDA and CDR2 is SQIVND in the germline V gene (reference sequence). The CDR3 covers 16 residues. After removal of 4 bases from V and 3 bases from J, the junction contained 8 bases not matched to a gene. As DNA, the CDR3 is TGTGCCAGTAGTACGACCCAGAGCGGGGGCTACAATGAGCAGTTCTTC. It encodes CASSTTQSGGYNEQFF.

The chain combines TRBV19 with TRBJ2-3; a weak D match, TRBD2 (5 bases). Per germline, CDR1 LNHDA and CDR2 SQIVND (reference sequence). The CDR3 contains 13 residues. The V end lost 3 bases, the J end lost 4 bases, and 8 bases lay between the germline ends. CDR3 protein: CASSMGRSDTQYF. The DNA for the CDR3 is TGTGCCAGTAGTATGGGGAGATCAGATACGCAGTATTTT.

This chain joins TRBV25-1 and TRBJ1-2, with D possibly matching TRBD1 (6 bases). Trimming left V 8 bases short and J 6 bases short, with 13 bases between. The CDR3 is made up of 12 amino acids. Per germline, CDR1 MGHDK and CDR2 SYGVNS. The CDR3 loop reads CASSTGWDGYTF. In DNA, the CDR3 is TGTGCCAGCTCCACAGGGTGGGATGGCTACACCTTC.

The J gene is TRBJ2-7, the V gene TRBV2; D is ambiguous. V was clipped by 4 bases and J by 1 base, with 8 bases between them. This CDR3 region has 13 residues. Germline lookup yields CDR1 SNHLY and CDR2 FYNNEI. The CDR3 loop is CASSAPGSYEQYF. For the CDR3, the DNA is TGTGCCAGCAGTGCCCCGGGTTCCTACGAGCAGTACTTC.

The rearrangement uses TRBV27 and TRBJ1-1, with D tentatively TRBD1 (5 bases). The CDR3 is 15 amino acids. V was pared by 0 bases and J by 2 bases, with 10 bases between. In germline, CDR1 is MNHEY, CDR2 SMNVEV (reference sequence). Here the CDR3 DNA reads TGTGCCAGCAGTTTATCCCAGGGCCTTAACACTGAAGCTTTCTTT. It encodes CASSLSQGLNTEAFF.

This clone was found once. The V and J genes are TRBV30 and TRBJ1-5; tentative D call: TRBD1 (5 bases). CDR3 length: 14 residues. V was trimmed by 5 bases and J by 2 bases, leaving 13 bases between them. The V gene's germline CDR1 is GTSNPN and CDR2 SVGIG (reference sequence). The CDR3 loop is CAWQGGSGNQPQHF. CDR3 sequence (DNA): TGTGCCTGGCAGGGAGGAAGTGGCAATCAGCCCCAGCATTTT.

This clone was picked up many times. J is TRBJ2-7 and V is TRBV10-2; 8 positions match TRBD2. This CDR3 has 14 amino acids. Germline assignment: CDR1 WSHSY and CDR2 SAAADI. V shed 6 bases and J 4 bases; nucleotides not matched to a gene: 8. The CDR3 reads CASRYTSGGYEQYF. The CDR3 region has the DNA TGCGCCAGCAGATACACTAGCGGAGGTTACGAGCAGTACTTC.

The chain links TRBV7-9 to TRBJ2-7, with 9 bases that match TRBD1. V lost 4 bases to trimming and J lost 4 bases; unmatched junction nucleotides: 17. This CDR3 contains 18 residues. CDR1 and CDR2 from the germline V gene are SEHNR and FQNEAQ (reference sequence). This CDR3 is CASSYRDRARPIVYEQYF. CDR3 DNA sequence: TGTGCCAGCAGCTACCGGGACAGGGCCCGTCCTATCGTATACGAGCAGTACTTC.

The gene calls are TRBV2 and TRBJ1-2; no reliable D call. Germline loops: CDR1 SNHLY, CDR2 FYNNEI. Trimming took off 6 bases at V and 2 bases at J, with 16 bases between the two ends. The CDR3 spans 15 residues. CDR3 in amino acids: CASRPSPVKNYGYTF. The CDR3 DNA is TGTGCCAGCAGGCCCAGTCCCGTGAAGAACTATGGCTACACCTTC.

This rearrangement joins TRBV3-1 (or the pseudogene TRBV3-2) to TRBJ1-1, with TRBD1 matching 7 bases. J lost 9 bases, V lost 6 bases, and 10 bases had no gene match. Germline V gives CDR1 LGHDT, CDR2 YNNKEL (reference sequence). CDR3 length equals 13 residues. The CDR3 DNA reads TGTGCCAGCAGGGCAGGGGGTGCCACAAAAGCTTTCTTT. Residues: CASRAGGATKAFF.

The table lists this clone with a few counts. The V gene is TRBV14, the J gene TRBJ2-1; no reliable D call. Germline V gene data show CDR1 as SGHDN and CDR2 as FVKESK. The CDR3 is 15 amino acids. V lost 4 bases, J lost 7 bases, and 17 bases lay in between. CDR3 loop: CASSPQLGSRNEQFF. The CDR3 DNA reads TGTGCCAGCAGCCCTCAATTAGGGTCTCGAAATGAGCAGTTCTTC. Combining the CDR3 with reference TRBV14 and TRBJ2-1 gives the whole variable domain EAGVTQFPSHSVIEKGQTVTLRCDPISGHDNLYWYRRVMGKEIKFLLHFVKESKQDESGMPNNRFLAERTGGTYSTLKVQPAELEDSGVYFCASSPQLGSRNEQFFGPGTRLTVL.